A single sample gave rise to the 10 T cell receptor beta chains below, sequenced in a study of blood T cells in healthy people across ages. Through a sample-barcoded 5' primer and a J-beta primer mix, a second PCR was run for roughly 7 to 11 cycles. MiXCR, applied by TCRdb to the 5' RACE reads, yields one record per CDR3 protein. The sample includes some 900,000 distinct CDR3 sequences, around 48% seen only once; the top ten take about an eighth. Sequenced input: blood. These receptors all come from a man aged 25-40 years in good health.

The chain couples TRBV27 to TRBJ2-5; D is tentatively TRBD1 or TRBD2 (5 bases each). Trimming removed 5 bases at V and 5 bases at J, with 21 bases between. This CDR3 has 16 amino acids. Germline CDR1 MNHEY, CDR2 SMNVEV (reference sequence). Written as DNA, the CDR3 is TGTGCCAGCAGTCGGCAAGGTCGGGGCGCATGGGAGACCCAGTACTTC. It codes for CASSRQGRGAWETQYF.

The sample holds a few counts of this clonotype. This chain connects TRBV18 to TRBJ1-2, with 7 bases lining up with TRBD1. J gave up 9 bases and V 3 bases, and 10 bases lay outside the gene matches. This CDR3 has 14 amino acids. From germline, CDR1 is KGHSH and CDR2 LQKENI. In DNA, the CDR3 is TGTGCCAGCTCACCGGGTGGGACAGCCAAGAGCTACACCTTC. It encodes CASSPGGTAKSYTF.

J is TRBJ2-5 and V is TRBV4-3; TRBD1 agrees at 7 bases. The junction had 12 bases not matched to a gene; V was cut back by 1 base and J by 4 bases. The germline gives CDR1 LGHNA, CDR2 YSLEER. CDR3 length: 17 residues. Here the CDR3 reads CASSQGVDRGRGETQYF. The CDR3 DNA follows: TGCGCCAGCAGCCAAGGGGTCGATAGGGGGCGCGGAGAGACCCAGTACTTC.

This clonotype was recorded a few times. The chain recombines TRBV27 with TRBJ1-2, with D possibly matching TRBD1 (6 bases). This CDR3 region has 17 residues. Deletions cut 5 bases from V and 5 bases from J, with 24 bases between. Per the germline V gene, CDR1 is MNHEY and CDR2 is SMNVEV (reference sequence). Here the CDR3 reads CASSTRTGGYGHYGYTF. The CDR3 DNA follows: TGTGCCAGCAGTACCAGGACGGGGGGCTACGGACATTATGGCTACACCTTC.

The chain links TRBV29-1 to TRBJ1-1; TRBD1 agrees at 7 bases. From germline, CDR1 is SQVTM and CDR2 ANQGSEA. With 1 base clipped from V and 2 bases from J, the junction kept 7 bases outside the gene matches. The CDR3 spans 15 residues. The CDR3 DNA is TGCAGCGTTGAAGCTTGGACAGGACAAAACACTGAAGCTTTCTTT. Amino acids: CSVEAWTGQNTEAFF. Full variable domain (remainder filled in from reference TRBV29-1 and TRBJ1-1): SAVISQKPSRDICQRGTSLTIQCQVDSQVTMMFWYRQQPGQSLTLIATANQGSEATYESGFVIDKFPISRPNLTFSTLTVSNMSPEDSSIYLCSVEAWTGQNTEAFFGQGTRLTVV.

This clonotype appeared a few times. The chain employs TRBV20-1 and TRBJ2-7, with 8 bases that match TRBD2. The V gene end was trimmed by 3 bases and the J gene end by 7 bases; junction bases not matched to a gene: 11. Germline V CDR1 and CDR2: DFQATT, SNEGSKA (reference sequence). This CDR3 has 14 amino acids. The CDR3 sequence is CSARSTSGGWEQYF. For the CDR3, the DNA is TGCAGTGCTAGGTCCACTAGCGGAGGGTGGGAGCAGTACTTC.

CDR3 loop: CASSRGLASDTQYF. CDR3 nucleotide sequence: TGTGCCAGCAGCCGCGGACTAGCCTCAGATACGCAGTATTTT. This chain links TRBV7-2 with TRBJ2-3; the match to TRBD2 covers 8 bases. The CDR3 runs to 14 residues. Germline-derived CDR1 and CDR2 are SGHTA and FQGNSA. With V trimmed by 5 bases and J by 4 bases, 5 bases remained unmatched.

This clonotype was observed a few times. The gene calls are TRBV6-5 and TRBJ1-1; 8 bases align to TRBD1. Losses at the gene ends were 5 bases for V and 9 bases for J; bases not matched to a gene: 8. CDR1 and CDR2 (germline): MNHEY, SVGAGI. The CDR3 sequence is 13 residues long. CDR3 amino acids: CASSETGVPKAFF. The DNA for the CDR3 is TGTGCCAGCAGTGAGACAGGGGTCCCTAAAGCTTTCTTT.

V is TRBV27 and J is TRBJ2-1; no definite D call. The CDR3 loop spans 16 amino acids. Germline V gene lookup returns CDR1 MNHEY and CDR2 SMNVEV (reference sequence). Between the trimmed V and J ends, which lost 3 bases and 0 bases, there was a span of 12 bases. CDR3 region: CASSFAPSGSYNEQFF. The CDR3 DNA is TGTGCCAGCAGTTTCGCTCCCTCAGGCTCCTACAATGAGCAGTTCTTC.

The chain combines TRBV5-1 with TRBJ2-5; possibly TRBD1 for D (5 bases). This CDR3 spans 14 amino acids. The germline gives CDR1 SGHRS, CDR2 YFSETQ. Trimming left V 8 bases short and J 2 bases short, with 16 bases between. The CDR3 DNA follows: TGCGCCAGAACTGCGACAGACAGACAAGAGACCCAGTACTTC. It specifies CARTATDRQETQYF.